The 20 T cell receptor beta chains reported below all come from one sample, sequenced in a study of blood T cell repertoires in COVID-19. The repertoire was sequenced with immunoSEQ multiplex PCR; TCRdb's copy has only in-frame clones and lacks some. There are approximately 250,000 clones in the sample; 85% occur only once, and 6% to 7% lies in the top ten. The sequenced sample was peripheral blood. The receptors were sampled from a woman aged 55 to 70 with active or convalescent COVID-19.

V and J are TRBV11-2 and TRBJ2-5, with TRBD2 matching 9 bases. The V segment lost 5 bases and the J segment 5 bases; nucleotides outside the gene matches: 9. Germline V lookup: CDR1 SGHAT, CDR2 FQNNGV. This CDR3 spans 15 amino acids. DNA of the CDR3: TGTGCCAGCAGCCGAGCGGGGGGATTGCGGGAGACCCAGTACTTC. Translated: CASSRAGGLRETQYF.

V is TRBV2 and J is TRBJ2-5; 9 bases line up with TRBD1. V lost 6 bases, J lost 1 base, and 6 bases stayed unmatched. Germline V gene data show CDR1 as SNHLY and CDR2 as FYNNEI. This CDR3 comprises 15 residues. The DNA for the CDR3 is TGTGCCAGCAGCAAACAGGGGGCGTTCCAAGAGACCCAGTACTTC. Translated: CASSKQGAFQETQYF.

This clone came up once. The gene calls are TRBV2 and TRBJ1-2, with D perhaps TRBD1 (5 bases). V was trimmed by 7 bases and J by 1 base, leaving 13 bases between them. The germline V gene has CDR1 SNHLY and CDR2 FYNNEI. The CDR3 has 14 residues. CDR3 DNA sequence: TGTGCCAGCACCACCGACAGAATTAACTATGGCTACACCTTC. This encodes CASTTDRINYGYTF.

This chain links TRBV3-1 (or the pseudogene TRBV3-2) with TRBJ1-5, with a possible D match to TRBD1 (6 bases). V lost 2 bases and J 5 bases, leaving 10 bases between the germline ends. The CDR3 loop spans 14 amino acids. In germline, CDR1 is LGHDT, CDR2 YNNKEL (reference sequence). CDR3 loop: CASSQNYRDQPQHF. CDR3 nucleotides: TGTGCCAGCAGCCAAAATTACAGGGATCAGCCCCAGCATTTT.

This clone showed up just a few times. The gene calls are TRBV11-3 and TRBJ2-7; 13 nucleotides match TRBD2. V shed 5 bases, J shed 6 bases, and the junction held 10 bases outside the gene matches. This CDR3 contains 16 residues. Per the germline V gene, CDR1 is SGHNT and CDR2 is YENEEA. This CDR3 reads CASSRGLAGEWGEQYF. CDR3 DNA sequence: TGTGCCAGCAGCCGAGGACTAGCGGGAGAATGGGGCGAGCAGTACTTC. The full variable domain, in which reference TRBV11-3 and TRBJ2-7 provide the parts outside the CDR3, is EAGVVQSPRYKIIEKKQPVAFWCNPISGHNTLYWYLQNLGQGPELLIRYENEEAVDDSQLPKDRFSAERLKGVDSTLKIQPAELGDSAVYLCASSRGLAGEWGEQYFGPGTRLTVT.

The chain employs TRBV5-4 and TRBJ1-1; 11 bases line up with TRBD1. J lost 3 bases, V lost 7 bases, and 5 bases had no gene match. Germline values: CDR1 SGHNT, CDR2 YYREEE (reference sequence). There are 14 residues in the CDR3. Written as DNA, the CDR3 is TGTGCCAGCGGCCGGGACAGGGGGGACACTGAAGCTTTCTTT. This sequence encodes CASGRDRGDTEAFF.

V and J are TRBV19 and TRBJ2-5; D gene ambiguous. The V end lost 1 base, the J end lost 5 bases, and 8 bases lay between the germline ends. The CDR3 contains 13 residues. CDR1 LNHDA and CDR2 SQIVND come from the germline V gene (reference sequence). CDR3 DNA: TGTGCCAGTAGTATAGCTGGTGGCGAGACCCAGTACTTC. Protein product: CASSIAGGETQYF.

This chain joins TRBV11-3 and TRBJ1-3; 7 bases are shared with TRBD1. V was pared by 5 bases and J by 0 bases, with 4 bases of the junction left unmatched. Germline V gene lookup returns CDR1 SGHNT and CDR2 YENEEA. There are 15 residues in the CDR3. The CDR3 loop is CASSPRQGSGNTIYF. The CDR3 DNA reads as TGTGCCAGCAGCCCGAGACAGGGCTCTGGAAACACCATATATTTT. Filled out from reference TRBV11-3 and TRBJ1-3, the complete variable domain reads EAGVVQSPRYKIIEKKQPVAFWCNPISGHNTLYWYLQNLGQGPELLIRYENEEAVDDSQLPKDRFSAERLKGVDSTLKIQPAELGDSAVYLCASSPRQGSGNTIYFGEGSWLTVV.

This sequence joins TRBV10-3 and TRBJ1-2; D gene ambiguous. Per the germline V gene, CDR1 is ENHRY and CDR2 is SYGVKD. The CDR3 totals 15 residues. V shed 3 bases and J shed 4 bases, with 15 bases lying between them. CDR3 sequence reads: CAISDIRDKIYGYTF. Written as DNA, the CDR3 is TGTGCCATCAGTGACATTCGGGATAAAATCTATGGCTACACCTTC.

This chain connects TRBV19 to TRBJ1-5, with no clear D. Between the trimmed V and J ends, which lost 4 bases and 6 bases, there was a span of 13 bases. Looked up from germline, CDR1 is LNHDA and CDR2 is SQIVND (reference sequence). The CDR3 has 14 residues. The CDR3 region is CASSTRGFLQPQHF. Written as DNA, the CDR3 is TGTGCCAGTAGTACTAGAGGTTTTCTTCAGCCCCAGCATTTT.

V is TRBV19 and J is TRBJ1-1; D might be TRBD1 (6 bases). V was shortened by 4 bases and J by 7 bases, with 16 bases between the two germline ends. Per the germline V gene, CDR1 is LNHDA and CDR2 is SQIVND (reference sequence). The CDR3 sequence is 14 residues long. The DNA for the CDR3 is TGTGCCAGTAGTACCGTCTGGGGGCTTAATGAAGCTTTCTTT. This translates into CASSTVWGLNEAFF.

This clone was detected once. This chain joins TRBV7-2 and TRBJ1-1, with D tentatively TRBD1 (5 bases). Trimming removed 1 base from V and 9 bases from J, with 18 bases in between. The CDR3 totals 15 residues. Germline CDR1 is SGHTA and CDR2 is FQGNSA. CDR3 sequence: CASSLVGPAKNKAFF. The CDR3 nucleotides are TGTGCCAGCAGCTTAGTGGGGCCGGCCAAGAATAAAGCTTTCTTT.

CDR3 coding DNA: TGTGCCACCAGCAGAGATAGCGCCTCGAACACCGGGGAGCTGTTTTTT. It codes for CATSRDSASNTGELFF. This chain joins TRBV15 and TRBJ2-2; D may be TRBD2 (5 bases). Germline loops: CDR1 LNHNV, CDR2 YYDKDF (reference sequence). The length of the CDR3 is 16 residues. The V gene lost 0 bases and the J gene lost 0 bases, with 8 bases spanning the gap.

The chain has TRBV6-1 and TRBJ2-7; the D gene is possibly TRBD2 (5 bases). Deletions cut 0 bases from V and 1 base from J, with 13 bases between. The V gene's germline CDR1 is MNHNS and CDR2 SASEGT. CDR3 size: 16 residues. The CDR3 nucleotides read TGTGCCAGCAGTGAAGCTTCGTTCCGGGGATCCTACGAGCAGTACTTC. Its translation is CASSEASFRGSYEQYF.

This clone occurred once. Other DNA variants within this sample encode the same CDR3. This CDR3 reads CSVEDRGYGYTF. Written as DNA, the CDR3 is TGCAGCGTTGAAGACAGGGGCTATGGCTACACCTTC. V is TRBV29-1 and J is TRBJ1-2; D is possibly TRBD1 (6 bases). The V end was cut by 0 bases, the J end by 4 bases, with 6 bases between. The CDR3 has 12 residues. Germline values: CDR1 SQVTM, CDR2 ANQGSEA.

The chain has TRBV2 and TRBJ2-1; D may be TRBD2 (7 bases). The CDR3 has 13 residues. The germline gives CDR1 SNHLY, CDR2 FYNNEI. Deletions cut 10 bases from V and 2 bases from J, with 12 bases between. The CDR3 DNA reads TGTGCCACGAGGGGGGGACCCTACAATGAGCAGTTCTTC. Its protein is CATRGGPYNEQFF.

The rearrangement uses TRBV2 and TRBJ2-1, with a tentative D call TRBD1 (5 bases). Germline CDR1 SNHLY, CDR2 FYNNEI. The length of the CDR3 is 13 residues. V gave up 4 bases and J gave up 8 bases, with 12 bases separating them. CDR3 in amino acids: CASSVEGVDEQFF. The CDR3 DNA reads TGTGCCAGCAGTGTCGAAGGGGTGGATGAGCAGTTCTTC. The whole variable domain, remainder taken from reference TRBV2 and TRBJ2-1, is EPEVTQTPSHQVTQMGQEVILRCVPISNHLYFYWYRQILGQKVEFLVSFYNNEISEKSEIFDDQFSVERPDGSNFTLKIRSTKLEDSAMYFCASSVEGVDEQFFGPGTRLTVL.

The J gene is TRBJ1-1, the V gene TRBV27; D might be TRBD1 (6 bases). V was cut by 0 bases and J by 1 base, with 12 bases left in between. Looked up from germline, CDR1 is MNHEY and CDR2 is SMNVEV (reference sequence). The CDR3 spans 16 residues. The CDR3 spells CASSLSWTVGNTEAFF. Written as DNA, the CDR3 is TGTGCCAGCAGTTTATCGTGGACAGTGGGGAACACTGAAGCTTTCTTT.

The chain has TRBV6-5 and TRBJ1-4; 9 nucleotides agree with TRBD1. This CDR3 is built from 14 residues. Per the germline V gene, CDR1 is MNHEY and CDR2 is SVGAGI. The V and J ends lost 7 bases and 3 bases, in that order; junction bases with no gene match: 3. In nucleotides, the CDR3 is TGTGCCAGCACCCGACAGGGGGCTAATGAAAAACTGTTTTTT. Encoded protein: CASTRQGANEKLFF.

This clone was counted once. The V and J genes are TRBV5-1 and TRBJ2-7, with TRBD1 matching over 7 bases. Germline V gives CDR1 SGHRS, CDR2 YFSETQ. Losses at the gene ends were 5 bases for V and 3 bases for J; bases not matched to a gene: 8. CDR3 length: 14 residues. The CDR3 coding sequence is TGCGCCAGCAGACCCTGGGACAGCCTCTACGAGCAGTACTTC. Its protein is CASRPWDSLYEQYF.